A single sample gave rise to the 28 T cell receptor beta chains below, sequenced in a study of T cells after yellow fever vaccination (dated by TCRdb to about 2019). Interpreted using the paper, the treatment or condition label stands for: live attenuated yellow fever vaccine strain. The library relied on 5' RACE. Instrument used: Illumina NovaSeq 6000. TCRdb reanalyzed the raw reads on its own, using fastp at Q25 for trimming and MiXCR for clone calling, and kept in-frame beta chains. Each entry is one CDR3 protein sequence, shown with its most common DNA and genes. The sample records about 170,000 distinct CDR3 sequences, about 10% of which are singletons. The ten most abundant clones make up 30% to 45% of the sample. The specimen was CD8+ T cells sorted from PBMCs, collected 15 days after the yellow fever booster vaccination. The receptors shown here come from a man between 18 and 29 years old who received the YFV17D yellow fever vaccine.

The rearrangement links TRBV11-1 to TRBJ2-5, with unresolved D. Germline assignment: CDR1 SGHAT and CDR2 FQDESV (reference sequence). CDR3 length equals 14 residues. V dropped 1 base and J dropped 3 bases, with 9 bases sitting between them. CDR3 sequence reads: CASSLGTEKETQYF. Here the CDR3 DNA reads TGTGCCAGCAGCTTAGGTACAGAGAAAGAGACCCAGTACTTC.

This clonotype has just a few counts. The V gene is TRBV7-6, the J gene TRBJ2-2; 10 bases map to TRBD2. V lost 2 bases to trimming and J lost 0 bases; unmatched junction nucleotides: 9. Germline V gene lookup returns CDR1 SGHVS and CDR2 FNYEAQ. There are 19 residues in the CDR3. Written as DNA, the CDR3 is TGTGCCAGCAGCTTACATGGACTAGCGGAGAATCCGAACACCGGGGAGCTGTTTTTT. Protein sequence: CASSLHGLAENPNTGELFF.

J is TRBJ1-3 and V is TRBV29-1; TRBD1 might be the D (6 bases). The CDR3 length is 17 residues. V was clipped by 1 base and J by 2 bases, with 18 bases between them. The germline CDR1 and CDR2 sequences are SQVTM and ANQGSEA. The CDR3 sequence is CSVEGDNRVGAGNTIYF. CDR3 nucleotides: TGCAGCGTTGAAGGGGACAACAGGGTAGGGGCTGGAAACACCATATATTTT. The whole variable domain, filled in from reference TRBV29-1 and TRBJ1-3, reads SAVISQKPSRDICQRGTSLTIQCQVDSQVTMMFWYRQQPGQSLTLIATANQGSEATYESGFVIDKFPISRPNLTFSTLTVSNMSPEDSSIYLCSVEGDNRVGAGNTIYFGEGSWLTVV.

The CDR3 loop reads CASSYSGQGLHYGYTF. In DNA form, the CDR3 reads TGTGCCAGCAGTTACTCCGGACAGGGCCTCCACTATGGCTACACCTTC. The chain carries TRBV6-2 or TRBV6-3 and TRBJ1-2, with 8 bases that match TRBD1. CDR1 and CDR2 (germline): MNHEY, SVGEGT. This CDR3 has 16 residues. V shed 0 bases, J shed 3 bases, and the junction held 6 bases outside the gene matches.

This clonotype was detected a few times. The gene calls are TRBV9 and TRBJ2-7; 11 bases map to TRBD2. Germline lookup yields CDR1 SGDLS and CDR2 YYNGEE. The CDR3 has 15 residues. J was trimmed by 3 bases and V by 4 bases; bases with no gene match: 6. CDR3 region: CASSSLAGGHYEQYF. The CDR3 DNA sequence: TGTGCCAGCAGCTCCCTAGCGGGGGGCCACTACGAGCAGTACTTC.

J is TRBJ1-3 and V is TRBV6-1; D gene ambiguous. This CDR3 has 15 amino acids. V was cut by 7 bases and J by 0 bases, with 13 bases left in between. CDR1 and CDR2 (germline): MNHNS, SASEGT. The CDR3 nucleotides are TGTGCCAGCACCCCGACTTACAACTCTGGAAACACCATATATTTT. Its protein product is CASTPTYNSGNTIYF.

V is TRBV29-1 and J is TRBJ2-5, with D uncertain. V was clipped by 3 bases and J by 5 bases, with 13 bases between them. The germline V gene encodes CDR1 SQVTM and CDR2 ANQGSEA. CDR3 length: 13 residues. CDR3 coding DNA: TGCAGCGTTGACGGCAGCCTGGGGGAGACCCAGTACTTC. Amino acids: CSVDGSLGETQYF.

The rearrangement joins TRBV11-3 to TRBJ2-2; 8 bases map to TRBD1. The length of the CDR3 is 15 residues. V lost 8 bases and J lost 6; bases outside the gene matches: 11. Germline assignment: CDR1 SGHNT and CDR2 YENEEA. CDR3 nucleotide sequence: TGTGCCAGCCGACCCACCGGGACAGGTCCCGGGGAGCTGTTTTTT. Amino acids: CASRPTGTGPGELFF.

There are a few counts of this clonotype. The chain employs TRBV4-1 and TRBJ1-4; D remains ambiguous. This CDR3 region has 14 residues. V shed 0 bases and J shed 5 bases, with 7 bases lying between them. CDR1 and CDR2 from the germline V gene are MGHRA and YSYEKL. The CDR3 spells CASSQENHNEKLFF. For the CDR3, the DNA is TGCGCCAGCAGCCAAGAGAACCACAATGAAAAACTGTTTTTT.

This clonotype was seen once. This chain joins TRBV5-5 and TRBJ1-1; D is possibly TRBD1 (5 bases). Germline-derived CDR1 and CDR2 are SGHKS and YYEKEE (reference sequence). V was trimmed by 2 bases and J by 0 bases, leaving 20 bases between them. This CDR3 is built from 18 residues. The CDR3 DNA is TGTGCCAGCAGCTTAATAGGCCCCCAGGGAGGCATGAACACTGAAGCTTTCTTT. Its translation: CASSLIGPQGGMNTEAFF.

The chain uses TRBV7-6 and TRBJ2-3; 10 bases are shared with TRBD1. Germline lookup yields CDR1 SGHVS and CDR2 FNYEAQ. The CDR3 extends over 15 amino acids. After removal of 3 bases from V and 4 bases from J, the junction contained 4 bases not matched to a gene. The CDR3 region has the DNA TGTGCCAGCAGCTTGGGGGACAGGGGCCCAGATACGCAGTATTTT. It yields the protein CASSLGDRGPDTQYF.

The chain uses TRBV7-7 and TRBJ2-1; D might be TRBD2 (5 bases). V was shortened by 3 bases and J by 10 bases, with 13 bases between the two germline ends. Looked up from germline, CDR1 is SSHAT and CDR2 is FNYEAQ (reference sequence). This CDR3 comprises 13 residues. The CDR3 sequence: CASSLVGRKEQFF. CDR3 in DNA: TGTGCCAGCAGCTTGGTTGGGAGAAAGGAGCAGTTCTTC.

The chain combines TRBV6-5 with TRBJ1-1, with no clear D. Germline CDR1 and CDR2: MNHEY and SVGAGI. CDR3 length equals 13 residues. V gave up 2 bases and J gave up 0 bases, with 4 bases separating them. The CDR3 region has the DNA TGTGCCAGCAGTTACCGGGTGAACACTGAAGCTTTCTTT. This gives the protein CASSYRVNTEAFF.

This clonotype has only a few counts. V usage is TRBV6-5 and J usage is TRBJ2-3; perhaps TRBD2 as D (6 bases). The CDR3 has 15 amino acids. Looked up from germline, CDR1 is MNHEY and CDR2 is SVGAGI. The V and J ends lost 4 bases and 0 bases respectively, with 11 bases between them. CDR3 in DNA: TGTGCCAGCAGTTTCCTAGCGTCTAGCACAGATACGCAGTATTTT. Protein product: CASSFLASSTDTQYF.

This clonotype was seen only a few times. The rearrangement joins TRBV19 to TRBJ2-1; D possibly uses TRBD1 or TRBD2 (5 bases each). The CDR3 has 15 amino acids. V lost 7 bases and J 0 bases, leaving 13 bases between the germline ends. Germline V gene sequence: CDR1 LNHDA, CDR2 SQIVND (reference sequence). CDR3 in amino acids: CASTRDGSSYNEQFF. The CDR3 DNA reads TGTGCCAGTACCAGGGACGGAAGCTCCTACAATGAGCAGTTCTTC.

This clonotype was seen ten or more times. The chain has TRBV6-5 and TRBJ2-3; 8 nucleotides align to TRBD2. Trimming at V came to 9 bases and at J to 5 bases, leaving 19 bases not matched to a gene. Germline V gene sequence: CDR1 MNHEY, CDR2 SVGAGI. This CDR3 contains 17 residues. The CDR3: CASLLASFSGVGDTQYF. In DNA, the CDR3 is TGTGCCAGTCTCCTGGCCTCCTTTAGCGGGGTGGGAGATACGCAGTATTTT.

The gene calls are TRBV4-1 and TRBJ2-3, with 7 bases matching TRBD2. From germline, CDR1 is MGHRA and CDR2 YSYEKL. V shed 2 bases, J shed 7 bases, and the junction held 9 bases outside the gene matches. The CDR3 totals 15 residues. CDR3 nucleotides: TGCGCCAGCAGCCAAAATACCGGGGGGTATCATACGCAGTATTTT. Translated, it gives CASSQNTGGYHTQYF.

This rearrangement joins TRBV29-1 to TRBJ2-7; the match to TRBD1 covers 10 bases. This CDR3 contains 15 residues. V gave up 2 bases and J gave up 1 base; unmatched junction bases: 5. The germline gives CDR1 SQVTM, CDR2 ANQGSEA. The DNA for the CDR3 is TGCAGCGTTGAATACCGGGACAGGGGTTCCTACGAGCAGTACTTC. This gives the protein CSVEYRDRGSYEQYF.

This clonotype was counted a few times. As DNA, the CDR3 is TGCGCCAGCAGCCAAGGCACCGGGGGGAGAGAGACCCAGTACTTC. It is translated as CASSQGTGGRETQYF. This rearrangement joins TRBV4-3 to TRBJ2-5; 7 nucleotides agree with TRBD2. Germline V gives CDR1 LGHNA, CDR2 YSLEER. The CDR3 extends over 15 amino acids. V lost 1 base and J lost 4; bases outside the gene matches: 6.

The J gene is TRBJ2-7, the V gene TRBV12-3 or TRBV12-4; possibly TRBD1 or TRBD2 for D (5 bases each). This CDR3 region has 12 residues. V lost 6 bases and J lost 3, with 9 bases in between. The CDR3 DNA sequence: TGTGCCAGCAGCCCGGGGCTCTACGAGCAGTACTTC. It translates to CASSPGLYEQYF.

This clonotype has at least ten counts. The V and J genes are TRBV4-1 and TRBJ2-3; 8 bases align to TRBD1. Germline values: CDR1 MGHRA, CDR2 YSYEKL. With 2 bases clipped from V and 6 bases from J, the junction kept 7 bases outside the gene matches. CDR3 length equals 15 residues. Here the CDR3 reads CASSQWGAGGDTQYF. The CDR3, as DNA: TGCGCCAGCAGCCAATGGGGGGCAGGGGGCGATACGCAGTATTTT.

This clonotype was seen only a few times. The chain links TRBV11-2 to TRBJ2-7, with D perhaps TRBD1 or TRBD2 (5 bases each). The CDR3 loop spans 14 amino acids. Between the trimmed V and J ends, which lost 3 bases and 2 bases, there was a span of 11 bases. From germline, CDR1 is SGHAT and CDR2 FQNNGV. Here the CDR3 reads CASSFWGTPYEQYF. CDR3 bases: TGTGCCAGCAGCTTCTGGGGGACCCCCTACGAGCAGTACTTC. Looking up the rest from reference TRBV11-2 and TRBJ2-7 gives the full variable domain: EAGVAQSPRYKIIEKRQSVAFWCNPISGHATLYWYQQILGQGPKLLIQFQNNGVVDDSQLPKDRFSAERLKGVDSTLKIQPAKLEDSAVYLCASSFWGTPYEQYFGPGTRLTVT.

The table lists this clonotype with many counts. The chain joins TRBV29-1 to TRBJ2-7, with D perhaps given as TRBD1 or TRBD2 (7 bases each). The CDR3 runs 14 residues. Per the germline V gene, CDR1 is SQVTM and CDR2 is ANQGSEA. V shed 0 bases and J shed 2 bases, with 11 bases lying between them. The CDR3 DNA reads as TGCAGCGTTGAAGACAGGGGGGGAACCTACGAGCAGTACTTC. It encodes CSVEDRGGTYEQYF.

This clonotype was seen only a few times. This chain uses TRBV25-1 with TRBJ2-2; 8 bases map to TRBD2. Losses at the gene ends were 4 bases for V and 4 bases for J; bases not matched to a gene: 14. This CDR3 has 18 residues. Per the germline V gene, CDR1 is MGHDK and CDR2 is SYGVNS. The CDR3 sequence: CASSGRRRGGRGTGELFF. CDR3 in DNA: TGTGCCAGCAGTGGCCGGCGACGGGGGGGCCGTGGCACCGGGGAGCTGTTTTTT.

The CDR3 nucleotides read TGCAGCGTTCCTGGACCGGAAGGCCCAGATACGCAGTATTTT. Protein: CSVPGPEGPDTQYF. This chain uses TRBV29-1 with TRBJ2-3; D unresolved. This CDR3 region has 14 residues. The V gene's germline CDR1 is SQVTM and CDR2 ANQGSEA. Trimming took off 5 bases at V and 4 bases at J, with 16 bases between the two ends.

The table lists this clonotype with a few counts. V is TRBV12-3 or TRBV12-4 and J is TRBJ2-2, with D unresolved. The CDR3 consists of 13 residues. Trimming stripped 6 bases from V and 1 base from J, with 6 bases between. CDR3 bases: TGTGCCAGCAGGCTAGAGAACACCGGGGAGCTGTTTTTT. Protein product: CASRLENTGELFF.

This clonotype came up a few times. This chain connects TRBV4-3 to TRBJ1-6, with D possibly being TRBD1 (5 bases). CDR1 LGHNA and CDR2 YSLEER come from the germline V gene. V shed 0 bases and J shed 7 bases, with 10 bases lying between them. This CDR3 is built from 15 residues. The CDR3 reads CASSQDGTPNSPLHF. Written as DNA, the CDR3 is TGCGCCAGCAGCCAAGATGGGACGCCGAATTCACCCCTCCACTTT.

This chain links TRBV6-2 or TRBV6-3 with TRBJ2-1; D remains unclear. The V and J ends lost 5 bases and 8 bases respectively, with 19 bases between them. The germline gives CDR1 MNHEY, CDR2 SVGEGT. CDR3 length equals 15 residues. The CDR3 is CASSPRRSIRDEQFF. The CDR3 coding sequence is TGTGCCAGCAGTCCCCGGCGCTCGATCCGGGATGAGCAGTTCTTC.